This T cell receptor (beta chain) was captured by sequencing in a study of long-term antiretroviral therapy in people with HIV. Findings and limits, study-wide: Post-ART diversity increased but stayed below transplant donor controls.

In regard to this clone: What it recognizes is unknown.

The libraries were made with immunoSEQ v3.0 at survey level. Only in-frame clones appear in the TCRdb table, and some are missing; sequencing was by immunoSEQ multiplex PCR. This table has 20,000 to 30,000 clones, more than 75% appearing once. The CDR3 loop spans 13 amino acids. V lost 2 bases, J lost 3 bases, and 8 bases lay in between. Germline loops: CDR1 SGHVS, CDR2 FNYEAQ. Sequencing used unsorted PBMCs, obtained 4.7 to 5 years after starting antiretroviral therapy. V gene TRBV7-6 combines with J gene TRBJ2-7, with D unclear. This receptor was taken from a middle-aged man with HIV. Here the CDR3 reads CASSLRFNYEQYF. CDR3 bases: TGTGCCAGCAGCTTAAGGTTTAACTACGAGCAGTACTTC.